The 18 T cell receptor beta chains listed next were all sequenced from one sample in a study of post-analysis software for immune sequencing data (dated by TCRdb to the mid-2010s). Paper-wide results and their limitations: Significantly higher frequencies in patients than in controls were found for a handful of TRBV segments, including TRBV5-6, TRBV5-1 and TRBV20-1.

Library preparation used PCR. Instrument on record: Illumina HiSeq 2500. Unique molecular identifiers were incorporated into TCR beta cDNA libraries to reduce PCR and sequencing biases. Using fastp trimming at Q25 and MiXCR clonotype assembly, TCRdb reanalyzed the public sequencing data and kept in-frame beta chains. Each CDR3 protein appears once, grouped with its most common genes and DNA. The sample table shows around 700,000 distinct CDR3 sequences, and around 60% are seen once. The ten largest clones take up about 11% of the sample. For these receptors, no antigen is known. Material: blood. These receptors were taken from a girl aged 2-10 years with multiple sclerosis.

The genes are TRBV2 and TRBJ2-5; TRBD1 might be the D (6 bases). The J call may be wrong; the DNA end is better matched by TRBJ2-7. The CDR3 consists of 16 residues. Germline CDR1 SNHLY, CDR2 FYNNEI. The DNA for the CDR3 is TGTGCCAGCAGTGCAGGGGTCCTCACTCCCTACCACGAGCAGTACTTC. It is translated as CASSAGVLTPYHEQYF.

The V call is TRBV29-1, the J call TRBJ2-1, with D perhaps TRBD1 (7 bases). Germline V CDR1 and CDR2: SQVTM, ANQGSEA. The CDR3 is made up of 14 amino acids. Trimming removed 5 bases from V and 7 bases from J, with 18 bases in between. CDR3 coding DNA: TGCAGCGTTCTAGCGAGGGGGCCAGGAAATGAGCAGTTCTTC. Translating it yields CSVLARGPGNEQFF.

This clonotype showed up just a few times. In DNA form, the CDR3 reads TGTGCCAGCAGTTATATAGGGACCGACAATCAGCCCCAGCATTTT. It yields the protein CASSYIGTDNQPQHF. V is TRBV27 and J is TRBJ1-5; tentatively, D is TRBD1 (5 bases). Germline CDR1 reads MNHEY; CDR2 reads SMNVEV (reference sequence). CDR3 length: 15 amino acids. V lost 4 bases and J lost 3, with 13 bases in between.

This clonotype turned up a few times. CDR3 region: CASSNSGGGYEQYF. The CDR3 DNA sequence: TGTGCCAGCAGCAATAGCGGGGGAGGCTACGAGCAGTACTTC. This chain uses TRBV3-1 with TRBJ2-7; 9 nucleotides align to TRBD2. CDR1 LGHDT and CDR2 YNNKEL come from the germline V gene (reference sequence). The J segment lost 3 bases and the V segment lost 5 bases, leaving 5 bases of the junction unmatched. The CDR3 sequence is 14 residues long.

The chain recombines TRBV6-2 or TRBV6-3 with TRBJ2-1; 7 bases agree with TRBD1. The CDR3 is 18 residues long. Trimming took 6 bases from V and 9 from J; bases not matched to a gene: 23. Germline V lookup: CDR1 MNHEY, CDR2 SVGEGT. The CDR3 spells CASSNQRQGRGGFGEQFF. The DNA for the CDR3 is TGTGCCAGCAGCAACCAGCGACAGGGCAGAGGGGGATTTGGTGAGCAGTTCTTC.

The rearrangement uses TRBV12-3 or TRBV12-4 and TRBJ2-5, with a tentative D call TRBD2 (6 bases). The J call is uncertain, as TRBJ2-7 better fits the DNA end. The CDR3 contains 15 residues. CDR3 in amino acids: CASSIGGPGRNEQYF. The CDR3 region has the DNA TGTGCCAGCAGTATCGGAGGGCCAGGTAGAAACGAGCAGTACTTC.

Worth noting for this clonotype: No conserved phenylalanine or tryptophan ends this CDR3, so it is likely a read error. This chain uses TRBV24-1 with TRBJ2-1; D tentatively fits TRBD1 or TRBD2 (5 bases each). Trimming shortened V by 9 bases and J by 8 bases, and 10 bases separated the two germline ends. Germline V gene lookup returns CDR1 KGHDR and CDR2 SFDVKD. This CDR3 contains 11 residues. The CDR3 loop reads CATGTGYEQFV. The CDR3 DNA follows: TGTGCCACCGGGACGGGGTATGAGCAGTTCGTC.

A few counts support this clonotype. The chain employs TRBV5-1 and TRBJ2-1, with D perhaps given as TRBD1 or TRBD2 (5 bases each). Germline lookup yields CDR1 SGHRS and CDR2 YFSETQ. This CDR3 comprises 15 residues. Trimming pared 5 bases from V and 5 bases from J, leaving 17 bases between. The CDR3 DNA follows: TGCGCCAGCAGTTATGGGTCCCTGGGGGACAATGAGCAGTTCTTC. Residues: CASSYGSLGDNEQFF.

Notes on this clonotype: Compared with germline, one end of the junction differs, possibly owing to a read error. V is TRBV7-9 and J is TRBJ2-7; tentatively, D is TRBD1 (6 bases). The length of the CDR3 is 15 residues. CDR1 SEHNR and CDR2 FQNEAQ come from the germline V gene (reference sequence). This CDR3 reads CASSQDSDSSYEQYF. CDR3 in DNA: TGCGCCAGCAGCCAAGATTCGGACAGTAGCTACGAGCAGTACTTC.

This clonotype showed up just a few times. CDR3 DNA sequence: TGCAGTGCTAGTACTTCGTCCCAAGAGACCCAGTACTTC. Amino acid sequence: CSASTSSQETQYF. The chain joins TRBV20-1 to TRBJ2-5, with no clear D. The CDR3 contains 13 residues. V was trimmed by 3 bases and J by 1 base, leaving 9 bases between them. The germline CDR1 and CDR2 sequences are DFQATT and SNEGSKA (reference sequence).

This clonotype occurred many times. This chain links TRBV20-1 with TRBJ2-7, with TRBD2 identical over 10 bases. The trim removed 3 bases at V and 4 bases at J, leaving 3 bases unmatched. This CDR3 is built from 13 residues. CDR1 and CDR2 (germline): DFQATT, SNEGSKA (reference sequence). For the CDR3, the DNA is TGCAGTGCTAGGGGGACTAGCGATTACGAGCAGTACTTC. It is translated as CSARGTSDYEQYF.

This clonotype has just a few counts. The chain has TRBV20-1 and TRBJ2-7; 8 bases are a match to TRBD2. Germline loops: CDR1 DFQATT, CDR2 SNEGSKA (reference sequence). This CDR3 is built from 14 residues. The trim removed 1 base at V and 6 bases at J, leaving 8 bases unmatched. CDR3 in amino acids: CSARGASGRFEQYF. DNA of the CDR3: TGCAGTGCTAGAGGGGCAAGCGGGAGATTCGAGCAGTACTTC.

J is TRBJ1-5 and V is TRBV20-1, with a possible D match to TRBD1 (5 bases). Looked up from germline, CDR1 is DFQATT and CDR2 is SNEGSKA (reference sequence). The CDR3 has 14 amino acids. With 2 bases removed from V and 9 bases from J, the gap between germline ends came to 17 bases. This chain's CDR3 is CSARPGAEGTPQHF. Here the CDR3 DNA reads TGCAGTGCTAGACCCGGGGCCGAAGGTACGCCCCAGCATTTT.

The J gene is TRBJ1-1, the V gene TRBV6-5, with 7 bases identical to TRBD1. Germline assignment: CDR1 MNHEY and CDR2 SVGAGI. V gave up 2 bases and J gave up 5 bases; unmatched junction bases: 8. The CDR3 runs 15 residues. The CDR3 here is CASSYAGGVWTEAFF. CDR3 nucleotide sequence: TGTGCCAGCAGTTACGCAGGGGGGGTATGGACTGAAGCTTTCTTT.

This clonotype was seen more than once but under ten times. Germline and junction disagree at one end, which may indicate a read error. This chain uses TRBV20-1 with TRBJ1-6; D may be TRBD1 (5 bases). Germline loops: CDR1 DFQATT, CDR2 SNEGSKA (reference sequence). The CDR3 is 13 amino acids. This chain's CDR3 is CSASWGYSSPLHF. The CDR3 DNA reads as TGCAGTGCTAGTTGGGGGTATAGTTCACCCCTCCACTTT.

This chain uses TRBV2 with TRBJ1-6, with D hard to call. The CDR3 consists of 15 residues. V shed 7 bases and J shed 7 bases, with 17 bases lying between them. The germline V gene encodes CDR1 SNHLY and CDR2 FYNNEI. The CDR3 nucleotides are TGTGCCAGCAATGGGCAGTCTTCTTCGAATTCACCCCTCCACTTT. Residues: CASNGQSSSNSPLHF. Full variable domain (missing parts from reference TRBV2 and TRBJ1-6): EPEVTQTPSHQVTQMGQEVILRCVPISNHLYFYWYRQILGQKVEFLVSFYNNEISEKSEIFDDQFSVERPDGSNFTLKIRSTKLEDSAMYFCASNGQSSSNSPLHFGNGTRLTVT.

The V and J genes are TRBV11-2 and TRBJ2-7, with 7 bases identical to TRBD1. The CDR3 has 18 residues. V dropped 5 bases and J dropped 3; count of bases not matched to a gene: 19. Germline-derived CDR1 and CDR2 are SGHAT and FQNNGV. The DNA of the CDR3 is TGTGCCAGCAGCGGACGTTATCGGACAGGTAAAAACTACTACGAGCAGTACTTC. Translated: CASSGRYRTGKNYYEQYF.

The chain has TRBV10-3 and TRBJ2-7; no clear D gene. With 0 bases removed from V and 2 bases from J, the gap between germline ends came to 11 bases. Per the germline V gene, CDR1 is ENHRY and CDR2 is SYGVKD. The CDR3 contains 15 residues. The CDR3: CAISESGNAPYEQYF. CDR3 sequence (DNA): TGTGCCATCAGTGAGTCGGGGAATGCCCCCTACGAGCAGTACTTC.